This T cell receptor (beta chain) emerged from a study of blood T cell repertoires in COVID-19. Trimming stripped 5 bases from V and 5 bases from J, with 13 bases between. Germline lookup yields CDR1 SGDLS and CDR2 YYNGEE. CDR3 length equals 13 residues. Data came from immunoSEQ multiplex PCR; TCRdb stores just in-frame clones and leaves some out. The data show some 250,000 clones, roughly 80% seen once. The chain employs TRBV9 and TRBJ1-1; D not resolved. What was sequenced was peripheral blood. The sequence derives from a woman aged 80 or over with acute or convalescent COVID-19. The CDR3 bases are TGTGCCAGCAGTCGCCTCGGGGAGACTGAAGCTTTCTTT. Translated: CASSRLGETEAFF.